This T cell receptor (beta chain) originates from a study of T cell changes during pregnancy in multiple sclerosis. Deletions cut 7 bases from V and 4 bases from J, with 20 bases between. Germline V lookup: CDR1 SGHTS, CDR2 YDEGEE. CDR3 length: 16 residues. Profiling relied on immunoSEQ multiplex PCR, and the TCRdb table lists in-frame clones only, not all of them. The sample lists 70,000 to 95,000 clones; approximately 94% were seen once. The chain has TRBV5-8 and TRBJ2-2; TRBD2 might be the D (6 bases). Sample: peripheral blood, taken after pregnancy. The receptor was derived from a female donor in good health, enrolled as a control in a pregnancy study. The chain's CDR3 is CASPPGRREGTGELFF. The DNA of the CDR3 is TGTGCCAGCCCGCCAGGGCGGCGGGAAGGCACCGGGGAGCTGTTTTTT.